Sequencing of this T cell receptor (beta chain) was carried out in a study of Tregs in tolerant kidney transplant recipients. Unstimulated regulatory T cells (CD4+CD25+CD127-), CD4+CD25- non-regulatory cells, CD4 and CD8 cells were FACS-sorted from thawed PBMCs. Study-wide findings and caveats: This study did not directly address biological reproducibility. Validation in larger populations is needed because few patients were studied.

This CDR3 contains 14 residues. Germline lookup yields CDR1 LNHNV and CDR2 YYDKDF (reference sequence). The ends were cut back, 2 bases at V and 6 bases at J, with 10 bases in the middle. Worth noting for this clone: Its antigen is still unknown.

Produced via immunoSEQ multiplex PCR; TCRdb's table is partial and in-frame only. The sample contains roughly 66,000 clones, just under 95% of which appear only once. J is TRBJ2-2 and V is TRBV15; a weak D match, TRBD2 (5 bases). Material: CD8+ T cells from blood, obtained before the transplant. The clonotype was recovered from a human donor who received a combined kidney and bone marrow transplant. CDR3 in amino acids: CATSRSPEAGELFF. CDR3 in DNA: TGTGCCACCAGCAGATCTCCGGAGGCCGGGGAGCTGTTTTTT. Full variable domain (missing parts from reference TRBV15 and TRBJ2-2): DAMVIQNPRYQVTQFGKPVTLSCSQTLNHNVMYWYQQKSSQAPKLLFHYYDKDFNNEADTPDNFQSRRPNTSFCFLDIRSPGLGDTAMYLCATSRSPEAGELFFGEGSRLTVL.